The source of this TCR beta chain is a study of blood T cell repertoires in COVID-19. At the level of the study: Specimens from acute and convalescent COVID-19 originated in the United States, Italy and Spain. Sample material is recorded as cDNA or gDNA derived from T cells, B-cell-depleted T cells, or PBMCs.

Trimming left V 1 base short and J 5 bases short, with 12 bases between. This CDR3 has 15 amino acids. Germline CDR1 MGHRA, CDR2 YSYEKL. In the original workflow: Cell counts per sample came from amplifying reference gene primers. TCRdb's copy holds only in-frame clones and misses some; the assay was immunoSEQ multiplex PCR. V and J calls and clone size are those listed in that table; D and trimming were worked out from the DNA. This table holds some 70,000 clones, 88% found once. Seattle's enrolled individuals joined amid active infection and were then monitored longitudinally. This chain joins TRBV4-1 and TRBJ1-5, with D possibly matching TRBD1 (5 bases). The TCR sequence derives from a woman in her fifties or sixties with COVID-19, enrolled during active disease. Sequencing was carried out using peripheral blood. The CDR3 reads CASSQVILGDQPQHF. CDR3 sequence (DNA): TGCGCCAGCAGCCAAGTGATATTAGGGGATCAGCCCCAGCATTTT.